This TCR beta chain was identified during a study of patients and donors after allogeneic stem cell transplantation. V shed 2 bases, J shed 4 bases, and the junction held 16 bases outside the gene matches. This CDR3 is built from 18 residues. Germline CDR1 SNHLY, CDR2 FYNNEI. TCRdb reanalysed the RT-PCR reads using MiXCR and keeps one entry per CDR3 protein. The sample lists 900,000 to 1,000,000 distinct CDR3 sequences; 15% to 20% were seen once. The chain recombines TRBV2 with TRBJ2-5, with TRBD2 matching 7 bases. This TCR came from a human donor who was either an allogeneic HSCT recipient or a stem cell or donor lymphocyte infusion donor (not recorded which). It is not recorded whose cells these are; they may come from a transplant donor. The sequenced sample consisted of blood, either unsorted or a sorted T cell fraction (not recorded which). The CDR3 protein is CASSERLSAAGPPETQYF. In DNA, the CDR3 is TGTGCCAGCAGTGAAAGGCTCTCCGCAGCGGGGCCCCCAGAGACCCAGTACTTC.